This T cell receptor (beta chain) was captured by sequencing in a study of CD4 T cells in relation to SARS-CoV-2 and coronaviruses. The protocol was immunoSEQ multiplex PCR, while the TCRdb copy is restricted to in-frame clones and leaves out a portion. The sample contains 20,000 to 25,000 clones, just under 70% of which appear only once. Unexposed donor CD4+ T cells date from 2011-2018, before the COVID-19 pandemic. After roughly ten days of culture, CD4+ T cells were isolated. This clone turned up a few times. Its specificity is unknown. The length of the CDR3 is 15 residues. Trimming stripped 5 bases from V and 2 bases from J, with 14 bases between. CDR1 is MNHEY and CDR2 is SVGEGT in the germline V gene.

The material sequenced was CD4+ T cells from PBMCs, cultured in vitro. The rearrangement links TRBV6-2 or TRBV6-3 to TRBJ2-3; D is perhaps TRBD2 (6 bases). The clonotype comes from a human donor in good health. CDR3 in amino acids: CASSRIGDSTDTQYF. CDR3 sequence (DNA): TGTGCCAGCAGTCGGATCGGGGACTCCACAGATACGCAGTATTTT.